This entry lists 6 T cell receptor beta chains sequenced from one sample in a study of prognosis after radiotherapy for stage I lung cancer. It was by two-round multiplex PCR that TCR beta CDR3 was amplified from genomic DNA. Primers specific to each TRBV and TRBJ gene drove first-round PCR. TCRdb reprocessed the multiplex PCR reads with MiXCR, giving one entry per CDR3 protein. Here the sample spans tens of thousands of distinct CDR3 sequences, about 32% being singletons. Sequencing used PBMCs, obtained before or after stereotactic body radiation therapy (not recorded which). These receptors all stem from a donor of 50 years or more with non-small cell lung cancer.

This clonotype has ten or more counts. V is TRBV5-1 and J is TRBJ1-4, with TRBD1 as a possible D gene (5 bases). The V end lost 0 bases, the J end lost 4 bases, and 13 bases lay between the germline ends. The CDR3 is made up of 16 amino acids. Per germline, CDR1 SGHRS and CDR2 YFSETQ. CDR3 amino acids: CASSLGVRGVNEKLFF. The CDR3 DNA reads TGCGCCAGCAGCTTGGGGGTAAGGGGCGTTAATGAAAAACTGTTTTTT.

This clonotype has a count of ten or more. J is TRBJ2-3 and V is TRBV2; 13 positions match TRBD2. The germline V gene has CDR1 SNHLY and CDR2 FYNNEI. V lost 5 bases and J lost 5; bases outside the gene matches: 4. CDR3 length: 15 residues. The CDR3 spells CASSWTSGSRDTQYF. CDR3 nucleotides: TGTGCCAGCAGTTGGACTAGCGGGAGTAGAGATACGCAGTATTTT. Variable domain in full (rest from reference TRBV2 and TRBJ2-3): EPEVTQTPSHQVTQMGQEVILRCVPISNHLYFYWYRQILGQKVEFLVSFYNNEISEKSEIFDDQFSVERPDGSNFTLKIRSTKLEDSAMYFCASSWTSGSRDTQYFGPGTRLTVL.

The genes are TRBV12-3 or TRBV12-4 and TRBJ2-1; D ambiguous. Between the trimmed V and J ends, which lost 7 bases and 8 bases, there was a span of 12 bases. This CDR3 is 12 amino acids long. The CDR3 bases are TGTGCCAGCACCTTCATCGGCGATGAGCAGTTCTTC. It yields the protein CASTFIGDEQFF.

This clonotype has at least ten counts. The chain is built from TRBV27 and TRBJ1-2; 8 bases fit TRBD1. Germline values: CDR1 MNHEY, CDR2 SMNVEV (reference sequence). This CDR3 region has 13 residues. The J segment lost 8 bases and the V segment lost 3 bases, leaving 5 bases of the junction unmatched. The CDR3: CASSFQGARGYTF. The DNA of the CDR3 is TGTGCCAGCAGTTTCCAGGGGGCGCGCGGCTACACCTTC.

This clonotype was found a few times. The chain joins TRBV27 to TRBJ1-2, with D perhaps TRBD1 (6 bases). The CDR3 runs 14 residues. The V end was cut by 3 bases, the J end by 8 bases, with 16 bases between. Germline V gene data show CDR1 as MNHEY and CDR2 as SMNVEV (reference sequence). CDR3 in DNA: TGTGCCAGCAGTTTCAGCGGGGGCGTGAGGGGCTACACCTTC. This gives the protein CASSFSGGVRGYTF.

The V gene is TRBV29-1, the J gene TRBJ1-4; D unclear. Germline V lookup: CDR1 SQVTM, CDR2 ANQGSEA. V was pared by 4 bases and J by 4 bases, with 19 bases between. CDR3 size: 16 residues. The CDR3 reads CSVGIQGLGFNEKLFF. Here the CDR3 DNA reads TGCAGCGTTGGAATCCAAGGACTAGGGTTTAATGAAAAACTGTTTTTT.